The rows below give T cell receptor beta chains drawn from one sample of a study of T cell responses to AZD1222 COVID-19 vaccine. TCRdb keeps only in-frame clones here, not all; method: immunoSEQ multiplex PCR. Of approximately 150,000 clones in the sample, about 91% were seen once. The sample was peripheral blood, taken on day 0 of AZD1222 vaccination. Receptors originate from an adult in good health. Both conserved end residues are trimmed from each CDR3. D genes are given only for firm matches. Clone size is given for some rows only: seen once, a few or many times, or a class if the clone is expanded.

CDR3 length,D gene,clone size,V gene,CDR3 protein
13,NA,NA,TRBV7-2,ASSSGPIPTYEQY
9,NA,NA,TRBV27,ASSFLDTQY
11,TRBD2,NA,TRBV29-1,SGGTSGRAAQY
12,TRBD2,NA,TRBV19,ASSLVGGSYEQY
13,NA,few,TRBV6-1,ASSEGQEPYNEQF
10,NA,NA,TRBV9,ASSVGSSPLH
13,NA,NA,TRBV25-1,ASSETVTGNSPLH
13,NA,NA,TRBV5-4,ASSLVGGGNNEQY
11,NA,NA,TRBV27,ASSSSYNSPLH
13,NA,many,TRBV11-2,ASSLERVMNTEAF
16,TRBD2,NA,TRBV4-3,ASSLTPTWEGPYNEQF
12,NA,NA,TRBV6-1,ASSEWGSGQPQH
13,NA,NA,TRBV7-9,ASSLSGPRGNTIY
13,TRBD1,NA,TRBV5-4,ASSLTGGGSYEQY
13,TRBD1,NA,TRBV6-1,ASSVATGGSGELF
12,NA,NA,TRBV27,ASTVRGYTDTQY
16,TRBD2,once,TRBV6-4,ASRPWGSGRVSSYEQY
12,TRBD1,NA,TRBV6-5,ASSYRDSDYEQY
13,TRBD1,NA,TRBV5-1,ASSLEGQRNQPQH
13,NA,NA,TRBV5-5,ASSLSRAAGNTIY
12,NA,NA,TRBV19,ASSPLLWTTEAF
14,NA,NA,TRBV7-2,ASSLALAGAVDEQF
14,TRBD1,NA,TRBV19,ASSIRGQGLPETQY
11,NA,NA,TRBV4-3,ASSQDVAGELF
11,NA,NA,TRBV11-3,PTRGNGGAEAF
13,TRBD1,few,TRBV5-5,ASSARTGADQPQH
10,NA,NA,TRBV7-9,ACRDFEETQY
13,NA,NA,TRBV18,ASSPTRQVRNTIY
12,NA,NA,TRBV5-4,ASSAPGSRETQY
15,NA,NA,TRBV7-2,ASSPGGTGPFNYGYT
10,NA,few,TRBV29-1,SVASGAYEQY
12,NA,NA,TRBV27,ASSLWPGPYGYT
12,NA,NA,TRBV6-1,ASSEGLDADTQY
11,NA,NA,TRBV2,ASSEAEGHSYT
11,TRBD1,NA,TRBV2,ASRFGTDYGYT
13,TRBD1,NA,TRBV19,ASSHPDREDYGYT
16,NA,NA,TRBV10-3,AISESTGGLLATDTQY
10,NA,once,TRBV6-1,ASSEYRAGYT
10,NA,NA,TRBV27,ASSLSPTEQF
13,NA,NA,TRBV19,ASKIRHLLPYEQY
13,NA,NA,TRBV11-3,ASSSGVSPLRTQY
14,NA,NA,TRBV15,ATSPGGVVQWTEAF
14,NA,NA,TRBV11-3,ASSWTALSSGNTIY
14,TRBD2,NA,TRBV5-1,ASSLGTRISYNEQF
13,NA,once,TRBV5-8,ASSLVPGLGTEAF
12,TRBD2,NA,TRBV2,ASRGTSPTGELF
10,NA,NA,TRBV6-2/TRBV6-3,ASSSEDEKLF
10,NA,NA,TRBV5-1,ASSSGTAEAF
9,NA,NA,TRBV30,AWSSGHGYT